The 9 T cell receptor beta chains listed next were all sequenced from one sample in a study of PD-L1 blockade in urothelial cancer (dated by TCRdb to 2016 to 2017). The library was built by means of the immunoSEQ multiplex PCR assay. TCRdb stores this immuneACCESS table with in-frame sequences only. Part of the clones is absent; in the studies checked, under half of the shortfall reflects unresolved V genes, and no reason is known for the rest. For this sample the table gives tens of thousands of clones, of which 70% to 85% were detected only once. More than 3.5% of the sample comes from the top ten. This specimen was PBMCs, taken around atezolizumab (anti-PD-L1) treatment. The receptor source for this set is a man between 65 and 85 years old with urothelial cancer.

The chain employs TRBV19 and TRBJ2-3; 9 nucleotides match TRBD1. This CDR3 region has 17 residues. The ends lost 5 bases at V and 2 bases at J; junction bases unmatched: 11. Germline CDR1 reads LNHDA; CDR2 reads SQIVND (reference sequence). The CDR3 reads CASSPDPGTGNTDTQYF. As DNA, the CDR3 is TGTGCCAGTAGTCCAGATCCAGGGACAGGGAACACAGATACGCAGTATTTT.

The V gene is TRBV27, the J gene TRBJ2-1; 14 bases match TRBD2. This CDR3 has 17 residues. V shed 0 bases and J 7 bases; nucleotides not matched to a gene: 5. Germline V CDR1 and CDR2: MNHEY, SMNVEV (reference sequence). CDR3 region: CASSLSPWTSGRNEQFF. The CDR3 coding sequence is TGTGCCAGCAGTTTATCCCCCTGGACTAGCGGGAGGAATGAGCAGTTCTTC.

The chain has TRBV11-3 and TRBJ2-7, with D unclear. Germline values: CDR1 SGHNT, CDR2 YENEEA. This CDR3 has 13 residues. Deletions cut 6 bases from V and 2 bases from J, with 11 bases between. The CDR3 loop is CASSIGVPYEQYF. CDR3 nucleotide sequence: TGTGCCAGCAGTATTGGAGTCCCCTACGAGCAGTACTTC.

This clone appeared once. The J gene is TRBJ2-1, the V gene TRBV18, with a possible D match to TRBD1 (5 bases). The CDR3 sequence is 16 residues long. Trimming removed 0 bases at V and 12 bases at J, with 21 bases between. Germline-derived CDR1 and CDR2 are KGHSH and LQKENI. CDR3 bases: TGTGCCAGCTCACCACCTAGGGGTAGCTCCGTTTTAAGGCAGTTCTTC. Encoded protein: CASSPPRGSSVLRQFF.

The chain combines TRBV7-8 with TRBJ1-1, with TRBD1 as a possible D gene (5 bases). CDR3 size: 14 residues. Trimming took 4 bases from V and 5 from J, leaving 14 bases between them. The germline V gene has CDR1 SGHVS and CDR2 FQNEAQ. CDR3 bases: TGTGCCAGCAGCTCTTCAGGGAAAGAGACTGAAGCTTTCTTT. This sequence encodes CASSSSGKETEAFF.

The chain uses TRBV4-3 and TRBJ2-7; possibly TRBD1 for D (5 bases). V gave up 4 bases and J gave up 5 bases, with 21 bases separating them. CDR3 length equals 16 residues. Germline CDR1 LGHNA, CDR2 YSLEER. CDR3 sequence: CASSLPFLGVMNEQYF. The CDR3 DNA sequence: TGCGCCAGCAGCCTCCCTTTTCTAGGGGTGATGAACGAGCAGTACTTC.

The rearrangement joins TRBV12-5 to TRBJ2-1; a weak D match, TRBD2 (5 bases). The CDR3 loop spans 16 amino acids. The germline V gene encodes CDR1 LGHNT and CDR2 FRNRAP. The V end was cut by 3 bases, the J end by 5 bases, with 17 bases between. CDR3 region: CASGFFVASLDNEQFF. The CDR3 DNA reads TGTGCTAGTGGTTTTTTTGTGGCTAGCCTAGACAATGAGCAGTTCTTC.

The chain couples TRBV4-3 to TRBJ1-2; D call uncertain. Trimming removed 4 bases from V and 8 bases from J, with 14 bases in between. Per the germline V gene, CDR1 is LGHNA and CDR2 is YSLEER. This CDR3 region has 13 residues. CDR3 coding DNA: TGCGCCAGCAGCCCGGCGAGGGAATTAGGCTACACCTTC. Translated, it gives CASSPARELGYTF.

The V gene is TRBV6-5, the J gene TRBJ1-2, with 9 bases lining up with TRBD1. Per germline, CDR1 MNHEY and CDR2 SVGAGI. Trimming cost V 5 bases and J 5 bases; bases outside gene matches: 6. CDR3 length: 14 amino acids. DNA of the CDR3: TGTGCCAGCAGTGAAATGGACAGGGGTTATGGCTACACCTTC. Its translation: CASSEMDRGYGYTF.